The source of this T cell receptor beta chain is a study of PD-L1 blockade in urothelial cancer. Study at large: Atezolizumab at 1,200 mg intravenously every 3 weeks was started by patients at some point between 2014 and 2016.

Profiling relied on immunoSEQ multiplex PCR, and the TCRdb table lists in-frame clones only, not all of them. The sample holds some 67,000 clones, about 89% seen once. The CDR3 spans 17 residues. Trimming left V 2 bases short and J 3 bases short, with 20 bases between. Germline V gene lookup returns CDR1 WNHNN and CDR2 SYGVQD (reference sequence). This specimen was PBMCs, taken around atezolizumab (anti-PD-L1) treatment. This chain uses TRBV10-1 with TRBJ2-7, with no clear D. The TCR sequence derives from a man aged 55 to 70 with urothelial cancer. The CDR3 here is CASSERSTPRTCYEQYF. The DNA of the CDR3 is TGCGCCAGCAGTGAGAGGAGCACCCCCCGCACTTGCTACGAGCAGTACTTC.